The 8 T cell receptor beta chains presented below share a single source sample, sequenced in a study of post-analysis software for immune sequencing data. TCR beta libraries were prepared from cDNA with unique molecular identifiers. Each CDR3 protein gets one entry after TCRdb re-called the PCR reads with MiXCR. The sample records roughly 600,000 distinct CDR3 sequences, around 44% being singletons. Notes on the study in general: In patients, TRBV5-6, TRBV5-1 and TRBV20-1 belonged to about five TRBV segments found more frequently than in controls.

Their antigen targets remain unknown. Sequencing was performed on blood. The receptors shown here come from a girl aged 10 to 17 with multiple sclerosis.

CDR3 DNA sequence: TGTGCCAGCAGCTTAGGGGTGGGGGCCCCCTACGAGCAGTACTTC. As protein: CASSLGVGAPYEQYF. The chain has TRBV7-2 and TRBJ2-7; tentative D call: TRBD1 (6 bases). This CDR3 spans 15 amino acids. V lost 1 base and J 2 bases, leaving 12 bases between the germline ends. Germline V gene sequence: CDR1 SGHTA, CDR2 FQGNSA.

The chain carries TRBV30 and TRBJ1-2, with D possibly TRBD1 on 6 matching bases. CDR1 and CDR2 (germline): GTSNPN, SVGIG (reference sequence). Trimming stripped 2 bases from V and 1 base from J, with 11 bases between. The CDR3 is made up of 14 amino acids. The CDR3 DNA is TGTGCCTGGAGTCGGGACACCGATAACTATGGCTACACCTTC. Its translation is CAWSRDTDNYGYTF.

This clonotype was observed a few times. The CDR3: CASSSGAGGRETQYF. The CDR3 nucleotides read TGTGCCAGCAGCTCAGGGGCTGGGGGCCGAGAGACCCAGTACTTC. The V call is TRBV7-2, the J call TRBJ2-5, with D perhaps matching TRBD1 (6 bases). The germline V gene encodes CDR1 SGHTA and CDR2 FQGNSA. The CDR3 consists of 15 residues. V was pared by 4 bases and J by 4 bases, with 16 bases between.

This clonotype was counted ten times or more. Its ends do not fully match the called genes, so a read error is possible. The gene calls are TRBV5-1 and TRBJ2-5; D uncertain. The CDR3 has 12 amino acids. CDR1 and CDR2 from the germline V gene are SGHRS and YFSETQ. The CDR3 here is CASSLDQETQYF. The CDR3 nucleotides read TGTGCCAGCAGCTTAGACCAAGAGACCCAGTACTTC.

The chain has TRBV27 and TRBJ2-4, with D unresolved. The J call may be wrong; the DNA end is better matched by TRBJ2-7. The CDR3 runs 15 residues. Per germline, CDR1 MNHEY and CDR2 SMNVEV (reference sequence). CDR3 in DNA: TGTGCCAGCAGTTTATCTCCCAGGCAACCCTACGAGCAGTACTTC. Its protein is CASSLSPRQPYEQYF.

This clonotype was seen a few times. This chain joins TRBV5-1 and TRBJ2-3, with 9 bases identical to TRBD2. V lost 0 bases and J lost 1; bases outside the gene matches: 3. CDR1 SGHRS and CDR2 YFSETQ come from the germline V gene. CDR3 length: 16 residues. The CDR3 protein is CASSLGGGARTDTQYF. The CDR3 region has the DNA TGCGCCAGCAGCTTGGGCGGGGGGGCCCGCACAGATACGCAGTATTTT.

This clonotype was seen only a few times. The CDR3 DNA follows: TGTGCCAGCAGTACGACATGGGCCTCAAGGGAGCAGTACTTC. Protein product: CASSTTWASREQYF. The chain combines TRBV6-6 with TRBJ2-4, with D perhaps TRBD2 (5 bases). Trimming shortened V by 5 bases and J by 13 bases, and 21 bases separated the two germline ends. CDR3 length: 14 residues. Per the germline V gene, CDR1 is MNHNY and CDR2 is SVGAGI (reference sequence).

This clonotype has only a few counts. Here the CDR3 reads CASSPRTNTGELFF. The CDR3, as DNA: TGTGCCAGCAGCCCCCGAACAAACACCGGGGAGCTGTTTTTT. The rearrangement joins TRBV3-1 to TRBJ2-2; D call uncertain. V was shortened by 4 bases and J by 2 bases, with 8 bases between the two germline ends. The CDR3 loop spans 14 amino acids. Germline lookup yields CDR1 LGHDT and CDR2 YNNKEL (reference sequence).